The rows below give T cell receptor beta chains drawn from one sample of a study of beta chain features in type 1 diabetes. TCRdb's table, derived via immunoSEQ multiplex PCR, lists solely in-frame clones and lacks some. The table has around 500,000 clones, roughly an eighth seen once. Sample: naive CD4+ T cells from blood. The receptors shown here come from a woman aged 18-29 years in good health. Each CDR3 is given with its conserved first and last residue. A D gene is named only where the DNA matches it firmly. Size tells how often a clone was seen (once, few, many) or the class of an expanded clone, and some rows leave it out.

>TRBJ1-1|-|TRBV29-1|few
CSVAHGTNTEAFF
TGCAGCGTTGCGCATGGGACGAACACTGAAGCTTTCTTT
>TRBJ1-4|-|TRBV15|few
CATSRDRNVEEKLFF
TGTGCCACCAGCAGAGATCGGAACGTCGAGGAAAAACTGTTTTTT
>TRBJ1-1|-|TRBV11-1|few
CASTAMIGRPHMNTEAFF
TGTGCCAGCACCGCGATGATCGGACGTCCGCACATGAACACTGAAGCTTTCTTT
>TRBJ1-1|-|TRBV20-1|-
CSARAHSEAFF
TGCAGTGCTAGGGCGCACAGTGAAGCTTTCTTT
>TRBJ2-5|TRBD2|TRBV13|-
CASRDWRGGETQYF
TGTGCCAGCCGCGATTGGCGGGGGGGTGAGACCCAGTACTTC
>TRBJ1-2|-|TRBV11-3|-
CASSLDRRAGYTF
TGTGCCAGCAGCTTAGATCGTAGGGCTGGCTACACCTTC
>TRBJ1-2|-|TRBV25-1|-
CASTPAFPVVGYTF
TGTGCCAGCACACCAGCCTTCCCCGTCGTCGGCTACACCTTC
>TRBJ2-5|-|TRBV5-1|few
CASSFGSEETQYF
TGCGCCAGCAGCTTCGGGTCTGAAGAGACCCAGTACTTC
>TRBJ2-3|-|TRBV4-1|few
CASSRDRGDTQYF
TGCGCCAGCAGCCGGGATAGGGGAGATACGCAGTATTTT
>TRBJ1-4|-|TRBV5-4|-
CASSPAGQNEKLFF
TGTGCCAGCAGCCCGGCAGGGCAGAATGAAAAACTGTTTTTT
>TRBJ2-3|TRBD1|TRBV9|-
CASSRDSRTDTQYF
TGTGCCAGCAGCCGGGACAGCCGCACAGATACGCAGTATTTT
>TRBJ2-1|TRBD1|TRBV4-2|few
CASSQEIQGVGYNEQFF
TGTGCCAGCAGCCAAGAAATCCAGGGGGTGGGCTACAATGAGCAGTTCTTC
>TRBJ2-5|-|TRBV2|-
CASSDGQLSRETQYF
TGTGCCAGCAGTGACGGACAGCTTAGCAGGGAGACCCAGTACTTC
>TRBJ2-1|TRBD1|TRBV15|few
CATRPGTGYNEQFF
TGTGCCACCAGGCCCGGGACAGGGTACAATGAGCAGTTCTTC